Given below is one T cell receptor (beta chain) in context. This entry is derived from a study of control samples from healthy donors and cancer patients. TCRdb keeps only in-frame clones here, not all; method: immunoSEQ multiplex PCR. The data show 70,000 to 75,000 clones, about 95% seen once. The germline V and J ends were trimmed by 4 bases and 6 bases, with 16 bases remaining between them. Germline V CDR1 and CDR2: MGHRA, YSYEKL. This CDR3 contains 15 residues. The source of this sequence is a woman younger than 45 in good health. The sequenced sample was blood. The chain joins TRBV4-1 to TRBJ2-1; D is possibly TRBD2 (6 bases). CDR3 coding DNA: TGCGCCAGCAGCCTCCGGGGGACTCTTACCAATGAGCAGTTCTTC. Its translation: CASSLRGTLTNEQFF.